The 21 T cell receptor beta chains given below trace back to one sample, sequenced in a study of cytomegalovirus exposure and HLA in healthy donors. In the PCR, 60 Vbeta and 13 Jbeta primers were used. Libraries were prepared by immunoSEQ multiplex PCR; TCRdb keeps only in-frame clonotypes and omits some of them. This sample has about 270,000 clones, with roughly 70% found just once. Sequencing was carried out using PBMCs. The receptors were sampled from a female donor in good health and CMV-seronegative.

The chain couples TRBV6-5 to TRBJ2-7, with 7 bases fitting TRBD1. The length of the CDR3 is 13 residues. With V trimmed by 3 bases and J by 4 bases, 3 bases remained unmatched. CDR1 is MNHEY, CDR2 SVGAGI, per germline. CDR3 bases: TGTGCCAGCAGTTATACAGGGGTGTACGAGCAGTACTTC. Protein product: CASSYTGVYEQYF.

The rearrangement joins TRBV19 to TRBJ2-2; 11 nucleotides line up with TRBD2. Trimming at V came to 9 bases and at J to 7 bases, leaving 16 bases not matched to a gene. Germline V gene lookup returns CDR1 LNHDA and CDR2 SQIVND (reference sequence). This CDR3 has 17 residues. The CDR3 sequence is CASRTSGTSGGNGELFF. The CDR3 nucleotides are TGTGCCAGCCGGACCTCCGGGACTAGCGGTGGGAACGGGGAGCTGTTTTTT.

The V gene is TRBV30, the J gene TRBJ2-7, with 9 nucleotides matching TRBD2. After removal of 6 bases from V and 2 bases from J, the junction contained 5 bases not matched to a gene. Germline CDR1 reads GTSNPN; CDR2 reads SVGIG (reference sequence). The length of the CDR3 is 13 residues. The CDR3 spells CACRASGTYEQYF. The CDR3 coding sequence is TGTGCCTGCCGGGCTAGCGGGACCTACGAGCAGTACTTC.

This clone was picked up a small number of times. The J gene is TRBJ1-2, the V gene TRBV27; D not resolved. Germline CDR1 MNHEY, CDR2 SMNVEV (reference sequence). This CDR3 spans 14 amino acids. V lost 3 bases to trimming and J lost 0 bases, with 8 bases between them. This CDR3 is CASSFPRSNYGYTF. CDR3 nucleotide sequence: TGTGCCAGCAGTTTTCCCAGATCTAACTATGGCTACACCTTC.

The chain carries TRBV7-2 and TRBJ2-1, with 7 bases that match TRBD2. CDR1 is SGHTA and CDR2 is FQGNSA in the germline V gene. With V trimmed by 0 bases and J by 4 bases, 6 bases remained unmatched. There are 16 residues in the CDR3. CDR3 loop: CASSLASSGTYNEQFF. The CDR3 DNA is TGTGCCAGCAGCTTAGCGTCGAGCGGGACTTACAATGAGCAGTTCTTC.

V gene TRBV28 combines with J gene TRBJ1-3, with TRBD1 matching over 7 bases. Germline V lookup: CDR1 MDHEN, CDR2 SYDVKM. With 6 bases clipped from V and 2 bases from J, the junction kept 7 bases outside the gene matches. CDR3 size: 15 residues. CDR3 amino acids: CASSPQGTTGNTIYF. Here the CDR3 DNA reads TGTGCCAGCAGCCCACAGGGGACCACTGGAAACACCATATATTTT.

The chain employs TRBV10-3 and TRBJ1-1; D is possibly TRBD1 (6 bases). The CDR3 loop spans 14 amino acids. Germline V lookup: CDR1 ENHRY, CDR2 SYGVKD. Deletions cut 10 bases from V and 2 bases from J, with 17 bases between. CDR3 residues: CASAFTGPNTEAFF. The CDR3 DNA reads as TGTGCCAGCGCGTTCACAGGGCCAAACACTGAAGCTTTCTTT.

The chain uses TRBV11-3 and TRBJ1-1; the D gene is possibly TRBD1 (6 bases). The germline V gene has CDR1 SGHNT and CDR2 YENEEA. The CDR3 contains 15 residues. The germline V and J ends were trimmed by 5 bases and 1 base, with 14 bases remaining between them. As DNA, the CDR3 is TGTGCCAGCAGCCTGGGGGGGCCCGGGAACACTGAAGCTTTCTTT. It is translated as CASSLGGPGNTEAFF. Complete variable domain (other parts from reference TRBV11-3 and TRBJ1-1): EAGVVQSPRYKIIEKKQPVAFWCNPISGHNTLYWYLQNLGQGPELLIRYENEEAVDDSQLPKDRFSAERLKGVDSTLKIQPAELGDSAVYLCASSLGGPGNTEAFFGQGTRLTVV.

The genes are TRBV6-1 and TRBJ1-5; no definite D call. Germline CDR1 MNHNS, CDR2 SASEGT. The CDR3 is made up of 15 amino acids. Trimming took off 6 bases at V and 4 bases at J, with 16 bases between the two ends. The CDR3 nucleotides are TGTGCCAGCAGCTATAACGGGAAGAGGAATCAGCCCCAGCATTTT. Encoded protein: CASSYNGKRNQPQHF.

In this sample, this clone turned up a few times. This rearrangement joins TRBV6-5 to TRBJ2-2; TRBD1 matches 7 bases. Trimming cost V 6 bases and J 0 bases; bases outside gene matches: 1. The length of the CDR3 is 14 residues. Germline V lookup: CDR1 MNHEY, CDR2 SVGAGI. CDR3 DNA sequence: TGTGCCAGCAGGGGGACAGCGAACACCGGGGAGCTGTTTTTT. Translation gives CASRGTANTGELFF.

The chain joins TRBV6-5 to TRBJ2-1; D remains ambiguous. Trimming stripped 5 bases from V and 3 bases from J, with 14 bases between. The CDR3 spans 15 residues. The germline CDR1 and CDR2 sequences are MNHEY and SVGAGI. CDR3 bases: TGTGCCAGCAGTCCCGGCCTAGTAGGCTACAATGAGCAGTTCTTC. Translation gives CASSPGLVGYNEQFF.

The chain recombines TRBV29-1 with TRBJ2-1; 8 bases agree with TRBD2. Germline assignment: CDR1 SQVTM and CDR2 ANQGSEA. The CDR3 contains 13 residues. The ends lost 6 bases at V and 7 bases at J; junction bases unmatched: 8. The CDR3 loop reads CSVRSSGINEQFF. The CDR3 nucleotides read TGCAGCGTCCGTAGTAGCGGGATAAATGAGCAGTTCTTC.

V usage is TRBV9 and J usage is TRBJ1-3; D perhaps matches TRBD1 (5 bases). V was cut by 4 bases and J by 7 bases, with 15 bases left in between. CDR3 length: 14 amino acids. The germline CDR1 and CDR2 sequences are SGDLS and YYNGEE. CDR3 nucleotides: TGTGCCAGCAGCCTGACGGGGGACTTTAACACCATATATTTT. It encodes CASSLTGDFNTIYF.

CDR3: CAWSGGRGLGEQYF. The CDR3 coding sequence is TGTGCCTGGAGTGGCGGGAGGGGCCTGGGAGAGCAGTACTTC. The rearrangement links TRBV30 to TRBJ2-5, with 9 bases identical to TRBD2. The CDR3 spans 14 residues. V was pared by 1 base and J by 11 bases, with 11 bases of the junction left unmatched. Germline CDR1 and CDR2: GTSNPN and SVGIG (reference sequence).

The gene calls are TRBV2 and TRBJ2-5, with D possibly being TRBD1 (8 bases). The CDR3 consists of 14 residues. Germline loops: CDR1 SNHLY, CDR2 FYNNEI. V was shortened by 7 bases and J by 5 bases, with 17 bases between the two germline ends. The CDR3 loop reads CASTKDREGETQYF. CDR3 DNA sequence: TGTGCCAGCACTAAGGACAGGGAGGGGGAGACCCAGTACTTC.

This chain links TRBV10-2 with TRBJ2-7; possibly TRBD1 for D (6 bases). V dropped 3 bases and J dropped 3 bases, with 6 bases sitting between them. This CDR3 comprises 12 residues. Per germline, CDR1 WSHSY and CDR2 SAAADI. This CDR3 reads CASSDRGYEQYF. CDR3 nucleotides: TGCGCCAGCAGTGACAGGGGCTACGAGCAGTACTTC.

This chain connects TRBV5-4 to TRBJ2-1; TRBD1 agrees at 10 bases. The J segment lost 9 bases and the V segment lost 4 bases, leaving 10 bases of the junction unmatched. The CDR3 is 15 amino acids. Per the germline V gene, CDR1 is SGHNT and CDR2 is YYREEE (reference sequence). The CDR3 sequence is CASSPRTGGWVEQFF. The CDR3, as DNA: TGTGCCAGCAGCCCCCGGACAGGGGGGTGGGTTGAGCAGTTCTTC.

The chain recombines TRBV6-1 with TRBJ2-2; no definite D call. V lost 3 bases to trimming and J lost 0 bases, with 11 bases between them. CDR3 length: 16 amino acids. CDR1 is MNHNS, CDR2 SASEGT, per germline. The CDR3 bases are TGTGCCAGCAGTGAGAGGTCTCCCGCGAACACCGGGGAGCTGTTTTTT. This codes for CASSERSPANTGELFF.

This clone has a handful of counts. The chain uses TRBV15 and TRBJ2-7; 7 bases match TRBD1. CDR1 and CDR2 (germline): LNHNV, YYDKDF (reference sequence). The CDR3 is 15 amino acids. The V gene end was trimmed by 0 bases and the J gene end by 4 bases; junction bases not matched to a gene: 6. CDR3 protein: CATSRDLRGLYEQYF. The CDR3 DNA sequence: TGTGCCACCAGCAGAGATCTAAGGGGGCTGTACGAGCAGTACTTC.

A few counts support this clone. The rearrangement uses TRBV7-9 and TRBJ1-1; D ambiguous. Germline V lookup: CDR1 SEHNR, CDR2 FQNEAQ (reference sequence). CDR3 length: 15 residues. Trimming pared 0 bases from V and 5 bases from J, leaving 13 bases between. DNA for the CDR3: TGTGCCAGCAGCTTAGCGTCGGGAATGGAAACTGAAGCTTTCTTT. Amino acids: CASSLASGMETEAFF.

In its sample, this clone was seen a few times. The rearrangement uses TRBV29-1 and TRBJ1-2; TRBD1 is a possible D gene (5 bases). This CDR3 region has 12 residues. Germline CDR1 reads SQVTM; CDR2 reads ANQGSEA. With 3 bases removed from V and 2 bases from J, the gap between germline ends came to 7 bases. CDR3 sequence (DNA): TGCAGCGTTGATCCAGGGAACTATGGCTACACCTTC. Amino acid sequence: CSVDPGNYGYTF.